These 10 T cell receptor beta chains share one sample of origin, sequenced in a study of T cells after yellow fever vaccination. Using its own MiXCR run on the 5' RACE reads, TCRdb lists one record per CDR3 protein. The sample lists roughly 300,000 distinct CDR3 sequences; approximately 7% were seen once. The source was PBMCs, collected roughly 46 days after the first yellow fever vaccination. Receptor source: a man aged 18 to 29 who received the YFV17D yellow fever vaccine.

The J gene is TRBJ1-1, the V gene TRBV7-2; possibly TRBD1 for D (5 bases). The germline V gene has CDR1 SGHTA and CDR2 FQGNSA. The CDR3 spans 14 residues. V was trimmed by 2 bases and J by 7 bases, leaving 14 bases between them. CDR3 DNA: TGTGCCAGCAGCTTACAGGGACCCCTGGGTGAAGCTTTCTTT. Protein sequence: CASSLQGPLGEAFF.

V is TRBV12-3 or TRBV12-4 and J is TRBJ1-1; no clear D. This CDR3 spans 13 amino acids. The V end lost 6 bases, the J end lost 4 bases, and 12 bases lay between the germline ends. CDR3 sequence: CASSPNIGTEAFF. CDR3 nucleotides: TGTGCCAGCAGCCCAAATATCGGCACTGAAGCTTTCTTT.

V is TRBV5-5 and J is TRBJ1-1; D uncertain. This CDR3 spans 14 amino acids. In germline, CDR1 is SGHKS, CDR2 YYEKEE (reference sequence). Trimming shortened V by 0 bases and J by 7 bases, and 13 bases separated the two germline ends. The CDR3 nucleotides read TGTGCCAGCAGCTTGGAATGGGCCGTGAGTGAAGCTTTCTTT. Amino acid sequence: CASSLEWAVSEAFF.

This clonotype was recorded a few times. This sequence joins TRBV28 and TRBJ2-1; D may be TRBD1 or TRBD2 (5 bases each). Trimming took off 7 bases at V and 5 bases at J, with 24 bases between the two ends. The CDR3 is made up of 17 amino acids. Germline V gives CDR1 MDHEN, CDR2 SYDVKM. This chain's CDR3 is CASTLRTGELTDNEQFF. CDR3 in DNA: TGTGCCAGCACCCTCCGGACTGGCGAGTTGACAGACAATGAGCAGTTCTTC.

The chain joins TRBV6-1 to TRBJ2-3; D is ambiguous. V was shortened by 7 bases and J by 9 bases, with 17 bases between the two germline ends. Germline CDR1 and CDR2: MNHNS and SASEGT. The CDR3 spans 13 residues. In DNA form, the CDR3 reads TGTGCCAGCACCACCATTAGTGGGCGGACGCAGTATTTT. It encodes CASTTISGRTQYF.

The rearrangement joins TRBV6-1 to TRBJ1-1; TRBD1 aligns across 8 bases. The CDR3 consists of 16 residues. Germline lookup yields CDR1 MNHNS and CDR2 SASEGT. After removal of 3 bases from V and 6 bases from J, the junction contained 12 bases not matched to a gene. The CDR3 region has the DNA TGTGCCAGCAGTGACCCGGACAGGGTATCTTTCTCTGAAGCTTTCTTT. It yields the protein CASSDPDRVSFSEAFF.

This clonotype was recorded a few times. The rearrangement uses TRBV20-1 and TRBJ2-3; TRBD1 matches 10 bases. V shed 1 base, J shed 3 bases, and the junction held 4 bases outside the gene matches. Germline CDR1 reads DFQATT; CDR2 reads SNEGSKA (reference sequence). The CDR3 extends over 15 amino acids. DNA for the CDR3: TGCAGTGCTAGAGCGGGACAGGGGCTTACAGATACGCAGTATTTT. Protein sequence: CSARAGQGLTDTQYF.

This chain joins TRBV10-3 and TRBJ2-3; TRBD1 matches 9 bases. Trimming took 3 bases from V and 3 from J; bases not matched to a gene: 10. The CDR3 totals 17 residues. CDR1 ENHRY and CDR2 SYGVKD come from the germline V gene. CDR3 nucleotides: TGTGCCATCAGTGACCAGCGAGGGACAGGGTCGACAGATACGCAGTATTTT. Its translation: CAISDQRGTGSTDTQYF.

The chain employs TRBV28 and TRBJ1-5; D remains unclear. This CDR3 is 13 amino acids long. V lost 5 bases, J lost 7 bases, and 12 bases lay in between. The germline CDR1 and CDR2 sequences are MDHEN and SYDVKM. The CDR3 here is CASSLPDGQPQHF. CDR3 nucleotide sequence: TGTGCCAGCAGTCTCCCCGACGGCCAGCCCCAGCATTTT.

In its sample, this clonotype was seen many times. This chain uses TRBV5-4 with TRBJ2-5; D is undetermined. The CDR3 covers 15 residues. Between the trimmed V and J ends, which lost 1 base and 2 bases, there was a span of 12 bases. In germline, CDR1 is SGHNT, CDR2 YYREEE (reference sequence). CDR3 in amino acids: CASSLPSGPQETQYF. CDR3 sequence (DNA): TGTGCCAGCAGCTTGCCGTCGGGTCCTCAAGAGACCCAGTACTTC.